Below, one T cell receptor (beta chain) is given with its context. The antigen is unknown. The entry originates in a study of blood T cells in healthy people across ages. Study results and caveats: As age increased, TCR beta diversity per million T cells fell in a roughly linear fashion.

Next came a second PCR, run for about 7 to 12 cycles, which used a sample-barcoded 5' primer along with a J-beta primer mix. In TCRdb, the 5' RACE reads were re-called with MiXCR into one record per CDR3 protein. Among fewer than 2,000,000 distinct CDR3 sequences listed, about two fifths were seen once. V was pared by 3 bases and J by 10 bases, with 13 bases between. Germline V gives CDR1 SGHRS, CDR2 YFSETQ. The CDR3 is made up of 12 amino acids. The chain is built from TRBV5-1 and TRBJ1-2; a possible D gene is TRBD1 (5 bases). The receptor's source is a human donor in good health. Sequenced material: blood. This CDR3 is CASSSRGEDYTF. CDR3 bases: TGCGCCAGCAGCTCTCGAGGGGAGGACTACACCTTC.